Listed here are 27 T cell receptor beta chains from one sample, sequenced in a study of CD8+CD57+ T cells in acquired aplastic anemia. Previously, flow cytometry had revealed CD8+CD57+ cell expansion in the patients chosen for sequencing. Genomic DNA constituted the template upon which TCR beta VDJ and CDR3 profiling was performed. Each CDR3 protein gets one entry after TCRdb re-called the reads with MiXCR. The table lists approximately 250,000 distinct CDR3 sequences, approximately 79% of them singletons. The sequenced sample was sorted CD4+, CD8+, or CD8+CD57+ T cells (not recorded which) from PBMCs. These receptors came from a human donor with aplastic anemia.

Regarding this clonotype: The CDR3 carries no conserved terminal phenylalanine or tryptophan, so it likely arises from a read error. The genes are TRBV7-2 and TRBJ1-1; a weak D match, TRBD1 (5 bases). CDR1 is SGHTA and CDR2 is FQGNSA in the germline V gene. The CDR3 is 17 residues long. Trimming left V 3 bases short and J 0 bases short, with 17 bases between. The CDR3 protein is CASSFHPDGTMNTEAFL. The CDR3, as DNA: TGTGCCAGCAGCTTTCATCCAGACGGGACCATGAACACTGAAGCTTTCCTT.

The V gene is TRBV2, the J gene TRBJ2-1, with D perhaps matching TRBD2 (6 bases). The last part of the DNA fits TRBJ2-3 better; the J call may be wrong. Germline CDR1 SNHLY, CDR2 FYNNEI. This CDR3 comprises 13 residues. CDR3 protein: CASGDGLADTQYF. CDR3 nucleotide sequence: TGTGCCAGCGGAGACGGGCTAGCGGATACGCAGTATTTT.

As for this clonotype: Given the absence of the conserved phenylalanine or tryptophan at the CDR3 end, a read error is likely. The limits of the CDR3 on the DNA are not certain, so only TCRdb's listed CDR3 is given. The V call is TRBV2, the J call TRBJ2-7; the listed D gene, TRBD1, was not tested against the DNA. Germline CDR1 reads SNHLY; CDR2 reads FYNNEI. The CDR3 adds up to 15 amino acids, both ends counted. The CDR3 region is CASGDGDTDTQDFGP.

The chain employs TRBV7-3 and TRBJ2-1; 9 bases agree with TRBD2. Germline-derived CDR1 and CDR2 are SGHTA and FQGTGA. J lost 2 bases, V lost 2 bases, and 7 bases had no gene match. The CDR3 runs to 17 residues. CDR3 nucleotide sequence: TGTGCCAGCAGCTTAGTCGCTAGCGGGGAGGCCTACAATGAGCAGTTCTTC. Its translation is CASSLVASGEAYNEQFF.

About this clonotype itself: The conserved phenylalanine or tryptophan normally closing the CDR3 is absent here, so this likely arose from a read error. The limits of the CDR3 on the DNA are not certain, so only TCRdb's listed CDR3 is given. This chain uses TRBV7-2 with TRBJ2-2. Germline values: CDR1 SGHTA, CDR2 FQGNSA. The CDR3 region is 12 residues in length, termini included. The CDR3 protein is CASSLVPGEPSL.

A remark on this clonotype: This likely comes from a read error, as the CDR3 has no conserved phenylalanine or tryptophan at its end. This chain connects TRBV7-2 to TRBJ2-3, with D possibly being TRBD1 (6 bases). The CDR3 runs to 13 residues. In germline, CDR1 is SGHTA, CDR2 FQGNSA. Trimming stripped 8 bases from V and 5 bases from J, with 14 bases between. CDR3 bases: TGTGCCAGCGGGAATGGGGGCAGAGATACGCAGTATCTT. As protein: CASGNGGRDTQYL.

On this clonotype: A read error may explain this, as a much larger clone is one base away. The chain combines TRBV3-2 with TRBJ2-6; the table's D call TRBD1 went unverified against the DNA. TRBV3-2 is a known pseudogene. The CDR3 runs 17 residues. In DNA form, the CDR3 reads TGTGCCAGCAGCCAAGATCCGGGACGCTCTGGGGCCAACGTCCTGGCTTTC. Translated, it gives CASSQDPGRSGANVLAF.

In this sample, this clonotype turned up once. Here the CDR3 omits its conserved ending phenylalanine or tryptophan, so a read error is the likely source. The chain combines TRBV9 with TRBJ2-3; 7 nucleotides match TRBD1. The DNA end is a closer match to TRBJ1-5, so the J assignment may be wrong. Germline-derived CDR1 and CDR2 are SGDLS and YYNGEE. The CDR3 totals 13 residues. The chain's CDR3 is CASSKYGTENQHL. DNA of the CDR3: TGTGCCAGCAGCAAATACGGGACAGAAAATCAGCATCTT.

Worth noting for this clonotype: A read error is likely, as this CDR3 ends without the conserved phenylalanine or tryptophan. Because the CDR3's place on the DNA is in doubt, the DNA is left out and the CDR3 is given as listed by TCRdb. The chain combines TRBV7-8 with TRBJ2-7; the table's TRBD1 call for D was not verified on the DNA. Germline V gene lookup returns CDR1 SGHVS and CDR2 FQNEAQ. Ends included, the CDR3 has 13 residues. The CDR3 spells CASSFDPDGAPYA.

V usage is TRBV7-2 and J usage is TRBJ2-3; 7 bases line up with TRBD1. Losses at the gene ends were 0 bases for V and 14 bases for J; bases not matched to a gene: 11. CDR1 is SGHTA, CDR2 FQGNSA, per germline. The CDR3 is 14 amino acids. The chain's CDR3 is CASSLAGGADNRYF. The CDR3 nucleotides read TGTGCCAGCAGCTTAGCAGGGGGCGCCGACAATCGGTATTTT.

Concerning this clonotype itself: An end of the junction does not agree with germline; a read error may underlie this. V usage is TRBV15 and J usage is TRBJ2-3; D is unresolved. There are 14 residues in the CDR3. Germline assignment: CDR1 LNHNV and CDR2 YYDKDF (reference sequence). The CDR3 loop reads CATSCPGRPYTQYF. DNA of the CDR3: TGTGCCACCAGCTGCCCGGGCCGTCCCTATACGCAGTACTTT.

This clonotype was recorded a few times. The rearrangement links TRBV9 to TRBJ1-2; a weak D match, TRBD1 (5 bases). V was clipped by 2 bases and J by 9 bases, with 23 bases between them. This CDR3 contains 16 residues. Germline V gene lookup returns CDR1 SGDLS and CDR2 YYNGEE. CDR3 protein: CASSVGTSGIDTRYTF. The CDR3 DNA is TGTGCCAGCAGCGTCGGGACTAGCGGAATAGATACGCGCTACACCTTC.

As for this clonotype: Here the CDR3 omits its conserved ending phenylalanine or tryptophan, so a read error is the likely source. No DNA is shown, since the ends of the CDR3 on it are uncertain; the CDR3 is the one TCRdb lists. The chain uses TRBV2 and TRBJ2-5; whether TRBD2, the table's D call, matches the DNA was not checked. The germline V gene encodes CDR1 SNHLY and CDR2 FYNNEI. The CDR3 spans 15 residues, counting both ends. CDR3 sequence: CASLTGGTEAFSEYC.

V and J are TRBV9 and TRBJ1-2, with 8 bases that match TRBD1. Germline CDR1 and CDR2: SGDLS and YYNGEE. The CDR3 is 16 amino acids. Trimming removed 5 bases from V and 9 bases from J; junction bases left unmatched: 18. DNA for the CDR3: TGTGCCAGCAGTTACTCGGGGACAGGCTTCGTGCAGTGCTACACCTTC. Its translation: CASSYSGTGFVQCYTF.

This clonotype was recorded once. Here the CDR3 omits its conserved ending phenylalanine or tryptophan, so a read error is the likely source. Because the CDR3's place on the DNA is in doubt, the DNA is left out and the CDR3 is given as listed by TCRdb. V is TRBV7-9 and J is TRBJ1-2; the D call TRBD1 from the table was never checked on the DNA. CDR1 SEHNR and CDR2 FQNEAQ come from the germline V gene (reference sequence). The CDR3 numbers 13 amino acids, ends counted. This chain's CDR3 is CAGRGAGDYDYSL.

The V call is TRBV5-1, the J call TRBJ2-1; perhaps D is TRBD1 or TRBD2 (7 bases each). The CDR3 has 16 residues. V lost 6 bases to trimming and J lost 8 bases, with 24 bases between them. In germline, CDR1 is SGHRS, CDR2 YFSETQ. The CDR3 reads CASIGRGHLGGDEQFF. For the CDR3, the DNA is TGCGCCAGCATTGGGAGGGGGCACCTAGGAGGGGATGAGCAGTTCTTC. Variable domain in full (rest from reference TRBV5-1 and TRBJ2-1): KAGVTQTPRYLIKTRGQQVTLSCSPISGHRSVSWYQQTPGQGLQFLFEYFSETQRNKGNFPGRFSGRQFSNSRSEMNVSTLELGDSALYLCASIGRGHLGGDEQFFGPGTRLTVL.

Remarks on this clonotype: It is unclear where the CDR3 begins or ends on the DNA, so no DNA is shown, and the CDR3 is as TCRdb lists it. The chain has TRBV7-9 and TRBJ2-5; the D segment call TRBD1 is taken from the table without a DNA check. Germline V CDR1 and CDR2: SEHNR, FQNEAQ (reference sequence). The CDR3 totals 14 residues, both ends included. CDR3 in amino acids: CASSIVPGELFFGF.

This clonotype was counted many times. V gene TRBV20-1 combines with J gene TRBJ2-3; D not certain. The CDR3 spans 15 residues. Trimming took off 4 bases at V and 1 base at J, with 15 bases between the two ends. Germline CDR1 DFQATT, CDR2 SNEGSKA (reference sequence). CDR3 nucleotide sequence: TGCAGTGCTAACGACGCCCCTCGTGGCACAGATACGCAGTATTTT. Translation: CSANDAPRGTDTQYF.

The gene calls are TRBV7-8 and TRBJ2-3, with D unresolved. The V and J ends lost 3 bases and 10 bases respectively, with 20 bases between them. This CDR3 spans 15 amino acids. CDR1 is SGHVS and CDR2 is FQNEAQ in the germline V gene. This chain's CDR3 is CASSFATGGDTPQYF. The CDR3 nucleotides are TGTGCCAGCAGCTTCGCGACTGGCGGCGATACTCCGCAGTATTTT.

This chain links TRBV7-8 with TRBJ1-1, with 7 bases fitting TRBD1. Trimming took 1 base from V and 12 from J; bases not matched to a gene: 14. From germline, CDR1 is SGHVS and CDR2 FQNEAQ. There are 15 residues in the CDR3. CDR3 in amino acids: CASSLDLDGTALSFF. The CDR3 region has the DNA TGTGCCAGCAGCTTAGATCTAGACGGGACAGCTCTTTCTTTCTTT. The full variable domain, its missing parts supplied by reference TRBV7-8 and TRBJ1-1, is GAGVSQSPRYKVAKRGQDVALRCDPISGHVSLFWYQQALGQGPEFLTYFQNEAQLDKSGLPSDRFFAERPEGSVSTLKIQRTQQEDSAVYLCASSLDLDGTALSFFGQGTRLTVV.

The V and J genes are TRBV5-1 and TRBJ2-3; 11 nucleotides line up with TRBD1. The germline CDR1 and CDR2 sequences are SGHRS and YFSETQ. The CDR3 has 15 residues. V lost 7 bases, J lost 5 bases, and 9 bases stayed unmatched. CDR3 amino acids: CASVRTGGKEDTQYF. DNA for the CDR3: TGCGCCAGCGTTAGGACAGGGGGCAAGGAAGATACGCAGTATTTT.

Points on this clonotype: This CDR3 fails to terminate in the conserved phenylalanine or tryptophan, so it likely reflects a read error. The DNA is omitted, as the CDR3 cannot be located on it reliably, and the CDR3 follows TCRdb's listing. The chain has TRBV7-9 and TRBJ2-1. The CDR3 sequence runs 13 residues, both termini included. The germline V gene has CDR1 SEHNR and CDR2 FQNEAQ (reference sequence). The CDR3 reads CASSMESYNSQLY.

This clonotype was seen once. The genes are TRBV7-8 and TRBJ2-7, with D perhaps matching TRBD1 or TRBD2 (5 bases each). The CDR3 is 18 amino acids. Trimming pared 2 bases from V and 1 base from J, leaving 21 bases between. Germline V gene sequence: CDR1 SGHVS, CDR2 FQNEAQ. CDR3 loop: CASSLHGDGAAHSYEQYV. For the CDR3, the DNA is TGTGCCAGCAGCTTACATGGAGACGGGGCAGCCCATTCCTACGAGCAGTACGTC.

As concerns this clonotype: It is unclear where the CDR3 begins or ends on the DNA, so no DNA is shown, and the CDR3 is as TCRdb lists it. The chain recombines TRBV9 with TRBJ2-3; the table's D gene call, TRBD1, was not cross checked with the DNA. Both ends counted, the CDR3 spans 14 residues. CDR1 and CDR2 (germline): SGDLS, YYNGEE. The CDR3 is CASGVAGGTQYFDF.

For this clonotype: One junction end disagrees with the germline gene, perhaps due to a read error. V and J are TRBV2 and TRBJ1-2; D gene ambiguous. Looked up from germline, CDR1 is SNHLY and CDR2 is FYNNEI. The CDR3 is made up of 12 amino acids. The CDR3 loop is CASRASTGLYTF. CDR3 coding DNA: TGTGCCAGCAGAGCATCTACCGGACTCTACACTTTC.

This clonotype was seen only once. A junction boundary mismatches the germline segment, possibly from a read error. The V gene is TRBV7-9, the J gene TRBJ2-3; D is unresolved. Per the germline V gene, CDR1 is SEHNR and CDR2 is FQNEAQ (reference sequence). This CDR3 has 14 residues. The CDR3 here is CASSLAGSYGTQFF. The CDR3 DNA reads as TGTGCCAGCAGCTTAGCGGGTAGCTACGGTACCCAGTTTTTT. The full variable domain, its missing parts supplied by reference TRBV7-9 and TRBJ2-3, is DTGVSQNPRHKITKRGQNVTFRCDPISEHNRLYWYRQTLGQGPEFLTYFQNEAQLEKSRLLSDRFSAERPKGSFSTLEIQRTEQGDSAMYLCASSLAGSYGTQFFGPGTRLTVL.

The chain is built from TRBV5-1 and TRBJ1-2; D call uncertain. Germline V lookup: CDR1 SGHRS, CDR2 YFSETQ. The CDR3 contains 15 residues. The V end lost 2 bases, the J end lost 4 bases, and 15 bases lay between the germline ends. The CDR3: CASSLNSNQPYGYTF. CDR3 DNA: TGCGCCAGCAGCTTAAATAGCAATCAGCCCTATGGCTACACCTTC.